The clone carrying this T cell receptor beta chain was counted between two and nine times. The target antigen is unknown. This sample is drawn from a study of cytomegalovirus exposure and HLA in healthy donors. Background on the study: Earlier work reported roughly 120 million unique TCR beta sequences from about 200 million T cells. Study-wide results and limits: Later analysis associated a missense DCLRE1C variant with TCR beta V- and J-gene trimming. A later analysis found common viral pathogens apparently linked to several of the most significant clusters.

CDR1 MNHNS and CDR2 SASEGT come from the germline V gene. The CDR3 is made up of 14 amino acids. V shed 3 bases and J shed 5 bases, with 13 bases lying between them. The PCR made use of 60 Vbeta and 13 Jbeta primers. Here immunoSEQ multiplex PCR was the method, and the copy in TCRdb shows in-frame clones only, minus some. The sample carries 200,000 or so clones, around 85% recorded once. Specimen: PBMCs. The rearrangement uses TRBV6-1 and TRBJ2-5, with a possible D match to TRBD2 (6 bases). The receptor was derived from a girl aged 2-15 years in good health and CMV-seronegative. CDR3 sequence reads: CASSDRRGWETQYF. DNA for the CDR3: TGTGCCAGCAGTGATCGGAGGGGTTGGGAGACCCAGTACTTC.